The clone carrying this T cell receptor beta chain was detected ten times or more. The antigen is undetermined. Both iRepertoire HTBI primers and Arm-PCR of CDR3 regions were used to build the TCR beta libraries. In the authors' workflow: The samples included around 62 TRBV and under 15 TRBJ segments. TCRdb fed the multiplex PCR reads into MiXCR, producing one record per CDR3 protein. The V and J calls were not made by the authors but by TCRdb's processing. The data contain almost 450,000 distinct CDR3 sequences, about 16% of them singletons. The sample originates from a study of regulatory T cells in long-lasting Graves disease. Regarding the study as a whole: There were preferences for TRBV28, TRBJ1-2 and TRBJ2-5 in persistent disease.

V lost 3 bases and J lost 4, with 13 bases in between. This CDR3 region has 15 residues. Germline CDR1 is GTSNPN and CDR2 is SVGIG (reference sequence). Indicated time point: newly diagnosed GD, antithyroid drugs for less than 3 months. From PBMCs, RNA was extracted and then used to make the TCR library. Separately, the same data were catalogued under a study of T cells in Graves' hyperthyroidism and ophthalmopathy. That study reports: Patients with uncontrolled infections, other autoimmune diseases, pregnancy or lactation were excluded.

The sequenced sample was peripheral blood mononuclear cells (PBMCs), obtained at new diagnosis, from a patient treated with antithyroid drugs. This TCR was sampled from a woman aged 25 to 39 with Graves disease. This rearrangement joins TRBV30 to TRBJ2-6, with D perhaps assigned TRBD1 or TRBD2 (5 bases each). DNA of the CDR3: TGTGCCTGGAGCGGGGCCCGGCTCGGGGCCAACGTCCTGACTTTC. Translated, it gives CAWSGARLGANVLTF.